The 32 T cell receptor beta chains reported below all come from one sample, sequenced in a study of Tregs in tolerant kidney transplant recipients. The method was immunoSEQ multiplex PCR; TCRdb's version includes in-frame clones alone and lacks a portion of them. This sample carries over 50,000 clones, approximately 82% of them seen once, and the ten largest clones take 4.5% to 6.5%. The sample comprised CD4+ T cells from blood. The receptors come from a human donor in good health.

This sequence joins TRBV5-6 and TRBJ1-5; D is unclear. The CDR3 contains 12 residues. Trimming took off 4 bases at V and 3 bases at J, with 5 bases between the two ends. Germline values: CDR1 SGHDT, CDR2 YYEEEE. CDR3 nucleotides: TGTGCCAGCAGCATAGTCAATCAGCCCCAGCATTTT. Encoded protein: CASSIVNQPQHF.

The genes are TRBV18 and TRBJ2-7; 10 nucleotides line up with TRBD1. Germline V gene sequence: CDR1 KGHSH, CDR2 LQKENI. The J segment lost 2 bases and the V segment lost 3 bases, leaving 1 base of the junction unmatched. This CDR3 has 14 amino acids. The CDR3 nucleotides are TGTGCCAGCTCACCGGACAGGGGGACCTACGAGCAGTACTTC. It translates to CASSPDRGTYEQYF.

The chain links TRBV6-1 to TRBJ1-1; D remains unclear. Germline CDR1 reads MNHNS; CDR2 reads SASEGT. Trimming pared 6 bases from V and 1 base from J, leaving 3 bases between. This CDR3 comprises 11 residues. For the CDR3, the DNA is TGTGCCAGCAGGGCGAACACTGAAGCTTTCTTT. This codes for CASRANTEAFF.

The CDR3 loop reads CASSPATTLNYGYTF. For the CDR3, the DNA is TGTGCCAGCAGCCCTGCAACGACACTAAACTATGGCTACACCTTC. The rearrangement uses TRBV9 and TRBJ1-2; D uncertain. V was trimmed by 4 bases and J by 2 bases, leaving 15 bases between them. Germline values: CDR1 SGDLS, CDR2 YYNGEE. This CDR3 has 15 amino acids.

The V and J genes are TRBV9 and TRBJ2-5, with TRBD2 matching over 12 bases. There are 16 residues in the CDR3. After removal of 3 bases from V and 5 bases from J, the junction contained 8 bases not matched to a gene. Germline loops: CDR1 SGDLS, CDR2 YYNGEE. The CDR3 coding sequence is TGTGCCAGCAGCGCCGCACGACTAGCGGGGGCCGAGACCCAGTACTTC. It encodes CASSAARLAGAETQYF.

This clone was recorded only once. The rearrangement links TRBV7-9 to TRBJ1-2; TRBD1 agrees at 9 bases. V shed 3 bases and J 5 bases; nucleotides not matched to a gene: 4. Germline loops: CDR1 SEHNR, CDR2 FQNEAQ (reference sequence). This CDR3 has 14 residues. The DNA of the CDR3 is TGTGCCAGCAGCTTTACAGGGGGCCTATATGGCTACACCTTC. As protein: CASSFTGGLYGYTF.

The rearrangement uses TRBV10-3 and TRBJ2-7; 7 nucleotides line up with TRBD2. The CDR3 contains 15 residues. Per the germline V gene, CDR1 is ENHRY and CDR2 is SYGVKD. The V segment lost 7 bases and the J segment 0 bases; nucleotides outside the gene matches: 9. CDR3 region: CAITPSSGVSYEQYF. Here the CDR3 DNA reads TGTGCCATCACCCCATCTAGCGGCGTCTCCTACGAGCAGTACTTC.

The genes are TRBV7-2 and TRBJ2-7; no clear D gene. The V and J ends lost 2 bases and 0 bases respectively, with 11 bases between them. The germline gives CDR1 SGHTA, CDR2 FQGNSA. The CDR3 runs 15 residues. The CDR3 reads CASSLTTFSSYEQYF. CDR3 in DNA: TGTGCCAGCAGCTTAACCACCTTCAGCTCCTACGAGCAGTACTTC. Variable domain in full (rest from reference TRBV7-2 and TRBJ2-7): GAGVSQSPSNKVTEKGKDVELRCDPISGHTALYWYRQSLGQGLEFLIYFQGNSAPDKSGLPSDRFSAERTGGSVSTLTIQRTQQEDSAVYLCASSLTTFSSYEQYFGPGTRLTVT.

This clone was observed a single time. The genes are TRBV2 and TRBJ2-7, with TRBD2 identical over 8 bases. V trimming: 7 bases; J trimming: 0 bases; junction bases outside the gene matches: 8. Germline V lookup: CDR1 SNHLY, CDR2 FYNNEI. CDR3 length: 15 amino acids. The CDR3 spells CASTFGRGSSYEQYF. CDR3 DNA: TGTGCCAGCACTTTCGGGAGGGGGAGCTCCTACGAGCAGTACTTC.

The rearrangement joins TRBV7-2 to TRBJ1-1; the D gene is possibly TRBD1 (5 bases). V was cut by 7 bases and J by 5 bases, with 11 bases left in between. The CDR3 sequence is 12 residues long. Germline CDR1 SGHTA, CDR2 FQGNSA. CDR3 nucleotides: TGTGCCAGCACCCTGGGGGGGACTGAAGCTTTCTTT. As protein: CASTLGGTEAFF.

This clone appeared a single time. The V and J genes are TRBV18 and TRBJ2-2, with 7 nucleotides matching TRBD1. CDR3 length equals 13 residues. After removal of 5 bases from V and 4 bases from J, the junction contained 1 base not matched to a gene. Germline V gene lookup returns CDR1 KGHSH and CDR2 LQKENI. CDR3 nucleotide sequence: TGTGCCAGCTCAGACAGGGTCACCGGGGAGCTGTTTTTT. Translated: CASSDRVTGELFF.

This chain links TRBV7-2 with TRBJ2-1, with 7 bases aligning to TRBD2. Germline V gene lookup returns CDR1 SGHTA and CDR2 FQGNSA. After removal of 2 bases from V and 10 bases from J, the junction contained 2 bases not matched to a gene. The CDR3 is made up of 12 amino acids. The CDR3 DNA follows: TGTGCCAGCAGCTTAACTAGCGCCGAGCAGTTCTTC. Protein product: CASSLTSAEQFF.

The genes are TRBV18 and TRBJ2-7; 7 nucleotides agree with TRBD2. The V gene's germline CDR1 is KGHSH and CDR2 LQKENI. CDR3 length: 15 residues. The V segment lost 4 bases and the J segment 3 bases; nucleotides outside the gene matches: 9. CDR3 in DNA: TGTGCCAGCTCACGGGAGGGGACCTTAGGCTACGAGCAGTACTTC. Its translation: CASSREGTLGYEQYF.

In this sample, this clone turned up a few times. Here the CDR3 DNA reads TGTGCCAGCAGCCCGGCGGACAGCTCCTACGAGCAGTACTTC. Encoded protein: CASSPADSSYEQYF. This rearrangement joins TRBV5-4 to TRBJ2-7, with a weak D call TRBD1 (6 bases). Per the germline V gene, CDR1 is SGHNT and CDR2 is YYREEE (reference sequence). Trimming took off 4 bases at V and 0 bases at J, with 11 bases between the two ends. This CDR3 has 14 amino acids.

The J gene is TRBJ1-5, the V gene TRBV7-2, with D unresolved. The CDR3 covers 13 residues. Deletions cut 3 bases from V and 4 bases from J, with 7 bases between. CDR1 and CDR2 from the germline V gene are SGHTA and FQGNSA. The CDR3 sequence is CASSLGRNQPQHF. Written as DNA, the CDR3 is TGTGCCAGCAGCTTGGGCCGAAATCAGCCCCAGCATTTT.

The rearrangement uses TRBV11-2 and TRBJ2-2, with 8 bases that match TRBD2. CDR1 SGHAT and CDR2 FQNNGV come from the germline V gene. The trim removed 6 bases at V and 7 bases at J, leaving 16 bases unmatched. The CDR3 extends over 17 amino acids. The CDR3 loop reads CASRYGASGRTGGELFF. DNA for the CDR3: TGTGCCAGCAGATACGGAGCCAGCGGGAGAACTGGCGGGGAGCTGTTTTTT.

This clone is judged medium-sized. This chain joins TRBV20-1 and TRBJ1-1; the D is unclear. This CDR3 has 11 amino acids. Germline V lookup: CDR1 DFQATT, CDR2 SNEGSKA (reference sequence). The V end was cut by 5 bases, the J end by 8 bases, with 12 bases between. CDR3 DNA sequence: TGCAGTGCTCTCCGGGTCCCCGAAGCTTTCTTT. It encodes CSALRVPEAFF.

The V call is TRBV27, the J call TRBJ2-1; a possible D gene is TRBD1 (6 bases). This CDR3 has 13 amino acids. Per germline, CDR1 MNHEY and CDR2 SMNVEV (reference sequence). Trimming cost V 2 bases and J 8 bases, with 10 bases left between them. The CDR3 nucleotides read TGTGCCAGCAGTTTACTTGGGGGCGATGAGCAGTTCTTC. Translated: CASSLLGGDEQFF.

This clone was recorded only once. The rearrangement joins TRBV11-3 to TRBJ2-7; D remains ambiguous. The V end was cut by 0 bases, the J end by 2 bases, with 11 bases between. The germline gives CDR1 SGHNT, CDR2 YENEEA. CDR3 length equals 15 residues. The CDR3 here is CASSLDLRPAYEQYF. The CDR3 coding sequence is TGTGCCAGCAGCTTAGATTTGAGGCCAGCCTACGAGCAGTACTTC.

Regarding this clone: The sample holds other DNA sequences that translate to the same CDR3. The rearrangement uses TRBV5-1 and TRBJ2-3, with D perhaps TRBD1 (6 bases). V was shortened by 3 bases and J by 3 bases, with 11 bases between the two germline ends. There are 14 residues in the CDR3. Per the germline V gene, CDR1 is SGHRS and CDR2 is YFSETQ. CDR3 residues: CASSSNRETDTQYF. In DNA, the CDR3 is TGCGCCAGCAGCTCGAACAGGGAGACAGATACGCAGTATTTT.

Turning to this clone: At one end, the junction sequence differs from germline, possibly due to a read error. Other DNA sequences from this sample encode an identical CDR3 as well. V and J are TRBV27 and TRBJ1-6; D remains ambiguous. The V gene's germline CDR1 is MNHEY and CDR2 SMNVEV (reference sequence). The CDR3 sequence is 16 residues long. CDR3 sequence reads: CASSLHSASYNSPLHF. CDR3 DNA: TGTGCCAGCAGTTTACATAGTGCCTCCTATAATTCGCCCCTCCACTTT.

The CDR3 here is CASSQSRGGPYGYTF. CDR3 DNA sequence: TGTGCCAGCAGCCAATCCCGGGGTGGTCCATATGGCTACACCTTC. The rearrangement links TRBV4-2 to TRBJ1-2; D gene unclear. Deletions cut 2 bases from V and 5 bases from J, with 15 bases between. The V gene's germline CDR1 is LGHNA and CDR2 YNFKEQ. The CDR3 is 15 amino acids.

V gene TRBV6-6 combines with J gene TRBJ2-7, with TRBD1 matching 7 bases. The CDR3 length is 13 residues. The ends lost 2 bases at V and 9 bases at J; junction bases unmatched: 7. CDR1 is MNHNY and CDR2 is SVGAGI in the germline V gene (reference sequence). CDR3 amino acids: CASSYRQGAGQYF. The CDR3 DNA follows: TGTGCCAGCAGTTACAGACAGGGCGCGGGGCAGTACTTC.

This clone came up once. The CDR3 is CASSFQARSRGTDTQYF. The DNA for the CDR3 is TGTGCCAGCAGCTTCCAGGCCCGCTCGCGGGGCACAGATACGCAGTATTTT. This chain connects TRBV5-4 to TRBJ2-3; tentatively, D is TRBD2 (5 bases). The V gene's germline CDR1 is SGHNT and CDR2 YYREEE (reference sequence). The CDR3 length is 17 residues. V shed 2 bases and J shed 1 base, with 17 bases lying between them.

At least ten counts were recorded for this clone. The chain carries TRBV5-8 and TRBJ2-7; 8 bases fit TRBD2. CDR1 is SGHTS, CDR2 YDEGEE, per germline. V lost 4 bases, J lost 1 base, and 13 bases stayed unmatched. This CDR3 spans 17 amino acids. CDR3 in DNA: TGTGCCAGCAGCCTGGAGTTGGCGGGAGGAGGATCCTACGAGCAGTACTTC. Translation gives CASSLELAGGGSYEQYF. The full variable domain, its missing parts supplied by reference TRBV5-8 and TRBJ2-7, is EAGVTQSPTHLIKTRGQQATLRCSPISGHTSVYWYQQALGLGLQFLLWYDEGEERNRGNFPPRFSGRQFPNYSSELNVNALELEDSALYLCASSLELAGGGSYEQYFGPGTRLTVT.

The V gene is TRBV28, the J gene TRBJ1-2, with 8 bases fitting TRBD1. Trimming took 5 bases from V and 7 from J; bases not matched to a gene: 0. The germline V gene has CDR1 MDHEN and CDR2 SYDVKM. The CDR3 sequence is 11 residues long. The CDR3 DNA follows: TGTGCCAGCAGTGGACAGGGTGGCTACACCTTC. Its translation: CASSGQGGYTF.

This rearrangement joins TRBV5-4 to TRBJ2-2; 10 bases agree with TRBD1. Trimming took 5 bases from V and 3 from J; bases not matched to a gene: 4. The germline V gene has CDR1 SGHNT and CDR2 YYREEE (reference sequence). This CDR3 contains 15 residues. The CDR3 DNA sequence: TGTGCCAGCAGAGTGGGGACAGGGGACACCGGGGAGCTGTTTTTT. Protein product: CASRVGTGDTGELFF. Full variable domain (remainder filled in from reference TRBV5-4 and TRBJ2-2): ETGVTQSPTHLIKTRGQQVTLRCSSQSGHNTVSWYQQALGQGPQFIFQYYREEENGRGNFPPRFSGLQFPNYSSELNVNALELDDSALYLCASRVGTGDTGELFFGEGSRLTVL.

V is TRBV5-4 and J is TRBJ2-2, with D hard to call. This CDR3 comprises 13 residues. The germline V gene encodes CDR1 SGHNT and CDR2 YYREEE (reference sequence). V was trimmed by 4 bases and J by 3 bases, leaving 7 bases between them. CDR3 in DNA: TGTGCCAGCAGCATGGAGTACACCGGGGAGCTGTTTTTT. Translation gives CASSMEYTGELFF. Looking up the rest from reference TRBV5-4 and TRBJ2-2 gives the full variable domain: ETGVTQSPTHLIKTRGQQVTLRCSSQSGHNTVSWYQQALGQGPQFIFQYYREEENGRGNFPPRFSGLQFPNYSSELNVNALELDDSALYLCASSMEYTGELFFGEGSRLTVL.

The chain has TRBV7-2 and TRBJ1-5; D not resolved. CDR1 and CDR2 from the germline V gene are SGHTA and FQGNSA. The germline V and J ends were trimmed by 5 bases and 5 bases, with 13 bases remaining between them. The CDR3 contains 14 residues. Here the CDR3 reads CASSRVGRHQPQHF. The DNA for the CDR3 is TGTGCCAGCAGCAGAGTCGGAAGACATCAGCCCCAGCATTTT.

This chain connects TRBV19 to TRBJ2-3, with a tentative D call TRBD2 (5 bases). The germline V gene has CDR1 LNHDA and CDR2 SQIVND (reference sequence). This CDR3 has 13 amino acids. Trimming left V 10 bases short and J 3 bases short, with 14 bases between. The CDR3: CATRLTQTDTQYF. As DNA, the CDR3 is TGTGCCACCCGACTAACCCAAACAGATACGCAGTATTTT.

The gene calls are TRBV18 and TRBJ2-2; 7 bases fit TRBD1. The CDR3 loop spans 15 amino acids. After removal of 3 bases from V and 4 bases from J, the junction contained 5 bases not matched to a gene. Per germline, CDR1 KGHSH and CDR2 LQKENI. CDR3 nucleotides: TGTGCCAGCTCACCTAGACAGGGTGGCACCGGGGAGCTGTTTTTT. It is translated as CASSPRQGGTGELFF.

The chain couples TRBV4-1 to TRBJ2-2; no definite D call. The ends were cut back, 0 bases at V and 4 bases at J, with 15 bases in the middle. The CDR3 consists of 17 residues. Germline V gene sequence: CDR1 MGHRA, CDR2 YSYEKL. This CDR3 reads CASSQEGPNYPTGELFF. CDR3 coding DNA: TGCGCCAGCAGCCAAGAAGGGCCAAACTATCCCACCGGGGAGCTGTTTTTT.